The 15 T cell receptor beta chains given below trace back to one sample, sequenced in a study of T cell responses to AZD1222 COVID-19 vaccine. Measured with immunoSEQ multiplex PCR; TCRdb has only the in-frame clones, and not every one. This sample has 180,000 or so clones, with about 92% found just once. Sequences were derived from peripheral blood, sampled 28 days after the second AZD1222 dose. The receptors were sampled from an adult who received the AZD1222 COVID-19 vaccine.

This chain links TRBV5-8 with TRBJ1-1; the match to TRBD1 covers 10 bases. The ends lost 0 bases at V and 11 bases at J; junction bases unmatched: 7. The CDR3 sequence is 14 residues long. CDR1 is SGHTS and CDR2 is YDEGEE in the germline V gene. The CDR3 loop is CASSLGDRGSTAFF. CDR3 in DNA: TGTGCCAGCAGCTTGGGGGACAGGGGTTCAACGGCTTTCTTT.

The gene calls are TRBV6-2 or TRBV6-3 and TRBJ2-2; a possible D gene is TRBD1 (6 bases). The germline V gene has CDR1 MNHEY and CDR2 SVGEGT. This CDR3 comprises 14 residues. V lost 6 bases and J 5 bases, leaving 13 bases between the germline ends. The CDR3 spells CASSSGVQTGELFF. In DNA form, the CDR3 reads TGTGCCAGCAGCTCAGGGGTCCAAACCGGGGAGCTGTTTTTT.

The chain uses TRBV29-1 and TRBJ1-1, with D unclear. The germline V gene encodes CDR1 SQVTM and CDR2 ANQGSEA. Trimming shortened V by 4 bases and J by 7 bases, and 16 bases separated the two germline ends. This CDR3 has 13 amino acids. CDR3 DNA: TGCAGCGTTGTTTGGCAGGCGGAGGGTGAAGCTTTCTTT. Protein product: CSVVWQAEGEAFF.

As DNA, the CDR3 is TGTGCCAGCAGCTTAGCAGGGGGCGGAAACACCATATATTTT. This sequence encodes CASSLAGGGNTIYF. The chain combines TRBV7-9 with TRBJ1-3; 7 positions agree with TRBD1. Germline-derived CDR1 and CDR2 are SEHNR and FQNEAQ (reference sequence). Germline trimming cut 0 bases from V and 4 bases from J; bases unmatched to any gene: 0. CDR3 length equals 14 residues.

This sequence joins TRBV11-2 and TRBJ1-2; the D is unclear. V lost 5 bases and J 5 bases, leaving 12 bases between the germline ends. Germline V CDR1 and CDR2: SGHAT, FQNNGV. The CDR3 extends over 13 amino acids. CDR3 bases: TGTGCCAGCAGCCCTGGCCACGGGTATGGCTACACCTTC. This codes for CASSPGHGYGYTF. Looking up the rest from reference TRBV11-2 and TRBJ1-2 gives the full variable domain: EAGVAQSPRYKIIEKRQSVAFWCNPISGHATLYWYQQILGQGPKLLIQFQNNGVVDDSQLPKDRFSAERLKGVDSTLKIQPAKLEDSAVYLCASSPGHGYGYTFGSGTRLTVV.

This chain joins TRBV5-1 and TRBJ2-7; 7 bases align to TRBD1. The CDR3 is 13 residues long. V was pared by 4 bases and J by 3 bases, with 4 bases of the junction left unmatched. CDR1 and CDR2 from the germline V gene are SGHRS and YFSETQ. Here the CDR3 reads CASSGGQSYEQYF. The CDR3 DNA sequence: TGCGCCAGCAGCGGGGGACAGAGCTACGAGCAGTACTTC.

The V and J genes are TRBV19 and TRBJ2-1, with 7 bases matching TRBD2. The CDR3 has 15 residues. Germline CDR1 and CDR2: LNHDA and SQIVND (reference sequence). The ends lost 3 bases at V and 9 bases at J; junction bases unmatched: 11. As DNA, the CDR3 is TGTGCCAGTAGTATTGGCCTCGGGGGGTCGCTTGAGCAGTTCTTC. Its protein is CASSIGLGGSLEQFF.

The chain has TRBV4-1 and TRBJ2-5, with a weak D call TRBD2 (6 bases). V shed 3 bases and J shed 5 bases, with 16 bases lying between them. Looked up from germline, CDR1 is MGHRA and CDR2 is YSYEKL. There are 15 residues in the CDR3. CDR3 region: CASSQVGLEGETQYF. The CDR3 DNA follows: TGCGCCAGCAGCCAGGTCGGCCTGGAGGGGGAGACCCAGTACTTC.

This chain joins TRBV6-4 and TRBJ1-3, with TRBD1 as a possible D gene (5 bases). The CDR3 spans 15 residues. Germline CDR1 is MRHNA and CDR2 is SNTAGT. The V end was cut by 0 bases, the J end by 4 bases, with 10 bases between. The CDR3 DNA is TGTGCCAGCAGTGACTCCGCTGCAGGGGGAAACACCATATATTTT. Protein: CASSDSAAGGNTIYF.

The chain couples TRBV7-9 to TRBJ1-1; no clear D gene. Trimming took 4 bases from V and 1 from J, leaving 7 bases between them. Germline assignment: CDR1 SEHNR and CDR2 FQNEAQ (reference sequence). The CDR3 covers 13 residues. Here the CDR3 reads CASSSGKNTEAFF. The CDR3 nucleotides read TGTGCCAGCAGCTCCGGCAAGAACACTGAAGCTTTCTTT.

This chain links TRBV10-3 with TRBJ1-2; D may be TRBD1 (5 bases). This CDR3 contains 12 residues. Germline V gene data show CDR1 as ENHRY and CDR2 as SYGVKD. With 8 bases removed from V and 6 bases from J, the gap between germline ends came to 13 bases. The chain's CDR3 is CAIEAGSDGYTF. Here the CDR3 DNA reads TGTGCCATCGAGGCAGGGAGTGATGGCTACACCTTC.

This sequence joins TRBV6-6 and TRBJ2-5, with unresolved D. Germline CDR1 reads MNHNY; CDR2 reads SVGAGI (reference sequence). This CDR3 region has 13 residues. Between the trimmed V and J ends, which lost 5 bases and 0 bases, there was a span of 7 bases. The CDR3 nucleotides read TGTGCCAGCAGTCGGCTGTACCAAGAGACCCAGTACTTC. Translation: CASSRLYQETQYF.

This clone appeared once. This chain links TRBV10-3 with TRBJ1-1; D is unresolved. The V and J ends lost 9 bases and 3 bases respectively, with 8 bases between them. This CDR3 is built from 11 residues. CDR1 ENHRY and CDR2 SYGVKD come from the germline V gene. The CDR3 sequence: CAIRWDTEAFF. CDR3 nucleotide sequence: TGTGCCATACGGTGGGACACTGAAGCTTTCTTT.

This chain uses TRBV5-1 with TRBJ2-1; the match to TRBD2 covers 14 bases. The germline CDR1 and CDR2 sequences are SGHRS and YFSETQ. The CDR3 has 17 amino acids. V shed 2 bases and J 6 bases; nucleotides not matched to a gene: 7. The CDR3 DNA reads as TGCGCCAGCAGCTTCCCGGGTGGACTAGCGGGAGGCAATGAGCAGTTCTTC. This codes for CASSFPGGLAGGNEQFF.

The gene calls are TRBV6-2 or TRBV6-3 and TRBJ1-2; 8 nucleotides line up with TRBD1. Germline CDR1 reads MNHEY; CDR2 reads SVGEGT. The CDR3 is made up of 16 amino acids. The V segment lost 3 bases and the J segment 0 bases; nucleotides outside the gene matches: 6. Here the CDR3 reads CASSYSGQGANYGYTF. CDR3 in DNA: TGTGCCAGCAGTTATTCCGGACAGGGAGCTAACTATGGCTACACCTTC.